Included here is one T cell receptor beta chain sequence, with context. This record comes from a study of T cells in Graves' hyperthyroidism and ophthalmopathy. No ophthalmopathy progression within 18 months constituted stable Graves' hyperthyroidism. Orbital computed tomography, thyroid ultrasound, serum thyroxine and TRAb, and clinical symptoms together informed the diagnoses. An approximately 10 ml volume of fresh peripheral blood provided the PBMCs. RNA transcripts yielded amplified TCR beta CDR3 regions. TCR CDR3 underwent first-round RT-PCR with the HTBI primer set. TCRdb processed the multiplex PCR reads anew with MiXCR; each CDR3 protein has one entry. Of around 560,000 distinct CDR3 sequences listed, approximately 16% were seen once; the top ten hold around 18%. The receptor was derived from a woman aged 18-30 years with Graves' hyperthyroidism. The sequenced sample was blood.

This chain's CDR3 is CASSIRDRGSEQYF. In DNA form, the CDR3 reads TGTGCCAGCAGCATCCGGGACAGGGGAAGCGAGCAGTACTTC. The chain joins TRBV9 to TRBJ2-7; 10 nucleotides match TRBD1. The germline V gene encodes CDR1 SGDLS and CDR2 YYNGEE. With V trimmed by 4 bases and J by 6 bases, 7 bases remained unmatched. The CDR3 consists of 14 residues. Drawing the rest from reference TRBV9 and TRBJ2-7, the complete variable domain is DSGVTQTPKHLITATGQRVTLRCSPRSGDLSVYWYQQSLDQGLQFLIQYYNGEERAKGNILERFSAQQFPDLHSELNLSSLELGDSALYFCASSIRDRGSEQYFGPGTRLTVT.